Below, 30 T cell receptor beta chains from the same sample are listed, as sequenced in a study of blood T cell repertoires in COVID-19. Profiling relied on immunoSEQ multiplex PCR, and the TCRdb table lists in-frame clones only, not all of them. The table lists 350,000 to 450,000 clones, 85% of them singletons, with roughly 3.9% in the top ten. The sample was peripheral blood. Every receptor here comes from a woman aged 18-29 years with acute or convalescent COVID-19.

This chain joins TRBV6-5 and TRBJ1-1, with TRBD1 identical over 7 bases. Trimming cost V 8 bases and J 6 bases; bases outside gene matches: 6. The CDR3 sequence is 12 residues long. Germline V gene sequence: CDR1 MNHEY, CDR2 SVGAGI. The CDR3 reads CASSQGVSEAFF. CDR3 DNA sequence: TGTGCCAGCTCGCAGGGGGTTTCTGAAGCTTTCTTT.

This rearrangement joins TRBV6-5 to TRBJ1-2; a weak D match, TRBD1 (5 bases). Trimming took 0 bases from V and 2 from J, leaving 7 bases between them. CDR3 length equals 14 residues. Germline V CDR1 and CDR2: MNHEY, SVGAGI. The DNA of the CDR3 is TGTGCCAGCAGTTACTCTGGGGCAAACTATGGCTACACCTTC. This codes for CASSYSGANYGYTF.

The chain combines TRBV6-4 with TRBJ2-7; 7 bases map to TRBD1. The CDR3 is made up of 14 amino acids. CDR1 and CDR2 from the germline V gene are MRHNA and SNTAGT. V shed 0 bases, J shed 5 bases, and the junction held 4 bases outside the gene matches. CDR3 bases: TGTGCCAGCAGTGACTCGGGGACAGTGGACGAGCAGTACTTC. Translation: CASSDSGTVDEQYF.

Written as DNA, the CDR3 is TGCGCCAGCAGCCCGGGGACATTTGATCAGCCCCAGCATTTT. Its protein is CASSPGTFDQPQHF. This chain uses TRBV5-1 with TRBJ1-5; D is possibly TRBD1 (6 bases). Germline CDR1 reads SGHRS; CDR2 reads YFSETQ. This CDR3 has 14 residues. With 4 bases removed from V and 5 bases from J, the gap between germline ends came to 13 bases.

CDR3 in DNA: TGCGCCAGCAGCCAAGAGGTCGGGTCACGGGAAAAACTGTTTTTT. As protein: CASSQEVGSREKLFF. This chain uses TRBV4-1 with TRBJ1-4, with D unclear. Trimming took 0 bases from V and 8 from J, leaving 13 bases between them. The CDR3 sequence is 15 residues long. CDR1 is MGHRA, CDR2 YSYEKL, per germline.

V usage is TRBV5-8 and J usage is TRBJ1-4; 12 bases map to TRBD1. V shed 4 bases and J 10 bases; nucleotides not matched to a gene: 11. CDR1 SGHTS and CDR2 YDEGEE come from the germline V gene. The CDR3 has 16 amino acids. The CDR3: CASSIPPGTGGGKLFF. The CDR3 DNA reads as TGTGCCAGCAGCATCCCCCCCGGGACAGGGGGCGGAAAACTGTTTTTT.

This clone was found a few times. CDR3: CASRSTGQFYGYTF. The CDR3 bases are TGTGCCAGCAGATCTACGGGACAGTTCTATGGCTACACCTTC. The J gene is TRBJ1-2, the V gene TRBV6-5, with TRBD1 identical over 7 bases. CDR1 and CDR2 (germline): MNHEY, SVGAGI. Losses at the gene ends were 6 bases for V and 4 bases for J; bases not matched to a gene: 8. The CDR3 sequence is 14 residues long.

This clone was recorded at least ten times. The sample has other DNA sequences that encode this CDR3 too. In DNA form, the CDR3 reads TGTGCCAGCAGCGTAGGTGGACAAAACACTGAAGCTTTCTTT. It yields the protein CASSVGGQNTEAFF. The rearrangement uses TRBV9 and TRBJ1-1, with D possibly TRBD1 on 5 matching bases. V was trimmed by 0 bases and J by 2 bases, leaving 8 bases between them. The CDR3 has 14 residues. Germline CDR1 SGDLS, CDR2 YYNGEE.

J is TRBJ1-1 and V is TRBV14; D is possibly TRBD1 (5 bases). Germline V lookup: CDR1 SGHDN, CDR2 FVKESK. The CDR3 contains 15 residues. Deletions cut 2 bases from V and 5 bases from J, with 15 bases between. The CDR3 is CASSQQGGVWTEAFF. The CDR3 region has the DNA TGTGCCAGCAGCCAACAGGGCGGGGTATGGACTGAAGCTTTCTTT. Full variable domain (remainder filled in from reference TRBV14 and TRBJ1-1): EAGVTQFPSHSVIEKGQTVTLRCDPISGHDNLYWYRRVMGKEIKFLLHFVKESKQDESGMPNNRFLAERTGGTYSTLKVQPAELEDSGVYFCASSQQGGVWTEAFFGQGTRLTVV.

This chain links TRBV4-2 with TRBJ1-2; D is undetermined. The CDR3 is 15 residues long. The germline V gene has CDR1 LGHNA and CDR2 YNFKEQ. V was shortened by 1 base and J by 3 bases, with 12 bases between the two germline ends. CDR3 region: CASSQVGASDYGYTF. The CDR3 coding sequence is TGTGCCAGCAGCCAAGTAGGAGCCTCCGACTATGGCTACACCTTC.

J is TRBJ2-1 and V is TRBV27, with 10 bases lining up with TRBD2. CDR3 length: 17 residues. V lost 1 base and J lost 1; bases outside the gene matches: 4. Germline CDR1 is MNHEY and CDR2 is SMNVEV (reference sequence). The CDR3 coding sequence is TGTGCCAGCAGTTTATTCGCTAGCGGGAGTTCCTACAATGAGCAGTTCTTC. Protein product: CASSLFASGSSYNEQFF.

CDR3 in amino acids: CASTSNSRGVSGYTF. DNA for the CDR3: TGTGCCAGCACCTCAAACAGTCGGGGGGTCAGTGGCTACACCTTC. The chain has TRBV2 and TRBJ1-2; TRBD1 is a possible D gene (5 bases). Germline V CDR1 and CDR2: SNHLY, FYNNEI. V shed 7 bases and J shed 7 bases, with 22 bases lying between them. This CDR3 spans 15 amino acids.

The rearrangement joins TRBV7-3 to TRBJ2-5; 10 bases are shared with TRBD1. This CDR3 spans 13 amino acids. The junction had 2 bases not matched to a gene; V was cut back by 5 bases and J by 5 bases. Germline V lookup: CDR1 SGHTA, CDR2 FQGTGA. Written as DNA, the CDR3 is TGTGCCAGCAGCCCGGGACAGGGGGAGACCCAGTACTTC. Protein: CASSPGQGETQYF.

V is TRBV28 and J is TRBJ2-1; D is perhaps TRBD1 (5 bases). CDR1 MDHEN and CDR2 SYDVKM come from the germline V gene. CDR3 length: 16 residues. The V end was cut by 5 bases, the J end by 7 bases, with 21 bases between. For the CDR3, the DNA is TGTGCCAGCAGTGACCCGTCCAGTGACAGACCAAATGAGCAGTTCTTC. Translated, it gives CASSDPSSDRPNEQFF. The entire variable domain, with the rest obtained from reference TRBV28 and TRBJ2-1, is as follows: DVKVTQSSRYLVKRTGEKVFLECVQDMDHENMFWYRQDPGLGLRLIYFSYDVKMKEKGDIPEGYSVSREKKERFSLILESASTNQTSMYLCASSDPSSDRPNEQFFGPGTRLTVL.

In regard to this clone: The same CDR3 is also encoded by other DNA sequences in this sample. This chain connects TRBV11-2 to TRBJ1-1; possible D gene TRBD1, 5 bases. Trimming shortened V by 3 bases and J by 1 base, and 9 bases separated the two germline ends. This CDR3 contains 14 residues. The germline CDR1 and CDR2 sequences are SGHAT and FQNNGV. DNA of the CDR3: TGTGCCAGCAGCTTTAGCGGGGGGAACACTGAAGCTTTCTTT. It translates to CASSFSGGNTEAFF.

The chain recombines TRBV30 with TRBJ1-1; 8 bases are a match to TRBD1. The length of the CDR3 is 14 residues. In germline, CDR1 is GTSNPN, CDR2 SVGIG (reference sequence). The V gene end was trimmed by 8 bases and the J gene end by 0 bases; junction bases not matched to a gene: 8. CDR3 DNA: TGTGCCCGGAACAGGGGGGAGATGAACACTGAAGCTTTCTTT. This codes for CARNRGEMNTEAFF. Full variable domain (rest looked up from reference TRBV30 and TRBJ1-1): SQTIHQWPATLVQPVGSPLSLECTVEGTSNPNLYWYRQAAGRGLQLLFYSVGIGQISSEVPQNLSASRPQDRQFILSSKKLLLSDSGFYLCARNRGEMNTEAFFGQGTRLTVV.

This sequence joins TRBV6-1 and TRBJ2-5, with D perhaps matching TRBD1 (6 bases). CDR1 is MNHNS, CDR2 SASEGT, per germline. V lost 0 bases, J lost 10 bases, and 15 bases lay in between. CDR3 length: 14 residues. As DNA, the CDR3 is TGTGCCAGCAGTGAAGCTGGGGGAAGGGGGATCCAGTACTTC. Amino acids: CASSEAGGRGIQYF.

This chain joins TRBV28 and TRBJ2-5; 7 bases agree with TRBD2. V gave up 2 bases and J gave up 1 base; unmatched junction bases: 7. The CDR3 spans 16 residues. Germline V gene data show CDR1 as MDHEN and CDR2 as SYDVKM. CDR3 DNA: TGTGCCAGCAGTTTACGACGGGAGGTCCCCCAAGAGACCCAGTACTTC. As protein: CASSLRREVPQETQYF.

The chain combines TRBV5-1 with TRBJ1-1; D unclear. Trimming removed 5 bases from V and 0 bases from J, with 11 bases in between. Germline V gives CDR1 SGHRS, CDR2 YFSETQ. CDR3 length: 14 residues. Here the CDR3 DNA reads TGCGCCAGCAGGCGGGAGCGCATGAACACTGAAGCTTTCTTT. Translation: CASRRERMNTEAFF.

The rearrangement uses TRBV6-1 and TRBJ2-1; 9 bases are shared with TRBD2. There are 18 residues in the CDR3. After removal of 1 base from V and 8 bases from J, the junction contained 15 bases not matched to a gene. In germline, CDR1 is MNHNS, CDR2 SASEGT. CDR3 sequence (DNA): TGTGCCAGCAGTGAAGAAACTCTAGCGGGGTGGTTTAACGATGAGCAGTTCTTC. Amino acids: CASSEETLAGWFNDEQFF.

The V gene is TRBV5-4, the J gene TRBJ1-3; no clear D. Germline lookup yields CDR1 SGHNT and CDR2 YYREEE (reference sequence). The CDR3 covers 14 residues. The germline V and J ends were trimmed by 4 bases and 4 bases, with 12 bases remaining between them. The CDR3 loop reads CASSKGVGGNTIYF. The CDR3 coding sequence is TGTGCCAGCAGCAAGGGAGTAGGAGGAAACACCATATATTTT.

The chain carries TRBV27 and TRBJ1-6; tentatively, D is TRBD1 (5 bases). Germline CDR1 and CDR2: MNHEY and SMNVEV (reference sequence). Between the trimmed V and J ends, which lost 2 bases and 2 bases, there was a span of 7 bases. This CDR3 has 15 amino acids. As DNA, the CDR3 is TGTGCCAGCAGTTTAGGGACTGCCTATAATTCACCCCTCCACTTT. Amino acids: CASSLGTAYNSPLHF.

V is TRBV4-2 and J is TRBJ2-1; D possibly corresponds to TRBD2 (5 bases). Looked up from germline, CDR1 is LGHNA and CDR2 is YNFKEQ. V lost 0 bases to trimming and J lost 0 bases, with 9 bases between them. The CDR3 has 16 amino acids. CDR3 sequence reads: CASSQDPGISYNEQFF. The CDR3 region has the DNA TGTGCCAGCAGCCAAGACCCGGGAATCTCCTACAATGAGCAGTTCTTC.

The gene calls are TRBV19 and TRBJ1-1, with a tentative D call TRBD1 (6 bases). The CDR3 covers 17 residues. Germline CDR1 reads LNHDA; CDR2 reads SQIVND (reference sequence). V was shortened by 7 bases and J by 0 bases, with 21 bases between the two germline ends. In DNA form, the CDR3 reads TGTGCCAGTACCCGAGGAACGGACAGAGCCATGAACACTGAAGCTTTCTTT. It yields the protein CASTRGTDRAMNTEAFF.

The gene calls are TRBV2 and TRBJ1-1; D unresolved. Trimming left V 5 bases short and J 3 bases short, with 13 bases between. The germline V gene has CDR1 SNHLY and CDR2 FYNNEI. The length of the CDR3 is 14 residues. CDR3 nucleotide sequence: TGTGCCAGCAGTAACAGCCGATCGGACACTGAAGCTTTCTTT. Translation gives CASSNSRSDTEAFF.

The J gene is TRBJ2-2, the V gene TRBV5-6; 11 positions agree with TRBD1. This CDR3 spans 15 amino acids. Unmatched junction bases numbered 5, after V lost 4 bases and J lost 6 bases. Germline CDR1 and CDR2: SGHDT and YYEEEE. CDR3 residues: CASSHSGQGAGELFF. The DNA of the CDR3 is TGTGCCAGCAGCCACTCGGGACAGGGGGCCGGGGAGCTGTTTTTT.

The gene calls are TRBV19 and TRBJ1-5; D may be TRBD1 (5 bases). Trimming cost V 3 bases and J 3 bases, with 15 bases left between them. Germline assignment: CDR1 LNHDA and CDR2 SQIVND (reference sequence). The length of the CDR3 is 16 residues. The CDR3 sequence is CASSIGAARVNQPQHF. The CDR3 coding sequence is TGTGCCAGTAGTATTGGGGCCGCCAGGGTCAATCAGCCCCAGCATTTT.

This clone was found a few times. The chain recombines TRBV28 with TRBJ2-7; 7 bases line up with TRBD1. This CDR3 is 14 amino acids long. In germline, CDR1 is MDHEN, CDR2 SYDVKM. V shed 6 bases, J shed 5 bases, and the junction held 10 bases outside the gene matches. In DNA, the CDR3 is TGTGCCAGCAGCCCCAGACAGGGAATGGACGAGCAGTACTTC. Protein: CASSPRQGMDEQYF.

This chain's CDR3 is CASSLEPGISSGNTIYF. For the CDR3, the DNA is TGTGCCAGCAGCTTAGAGCCAGGGATCAGCTCTGGAAACACCATATATTTT. The chain recombines TRBV7-3 with TRBJ1-3, with TRBD1 as a possible D gene (5 bases). The germline V and J ends were trimmed by 2 bases and 0 bases, with 14 bases remaining between them. CDR1 is SGHTA and CDR2 is FQGTGA in the germline V gene. The CDR3 extends over 17 amino acids. The variable domain in full, completed from reference TRBV7-3 and TRBJ1-3, reads GAGVSQTPSNKVTEKGKYVELRCDPISGHTALYWYRQSLGQGPEFLIYFQGTGAADDSGLPNDRFFAVRPEGSVSTLKIQRTERGDSAVYLCASSLEPGISSGNTIYFGEGSWLTVV.

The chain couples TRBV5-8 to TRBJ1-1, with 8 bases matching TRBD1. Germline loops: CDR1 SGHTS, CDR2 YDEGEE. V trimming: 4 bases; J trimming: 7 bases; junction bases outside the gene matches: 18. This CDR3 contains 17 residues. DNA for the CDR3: TGTGCCAGCAGCCCGGACGAGGGGGGACAGGCCCCTGGTGAAGCTTTCTTT. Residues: CASSPDEGGQAPGEAFF.